One T cell receptor (beta chain) is described in this entry. The antigen is not known. TCRdb passed the reads through MiXCR, listing each CDR3 protein once. The profile covers 450,000 to 600,000 distinct CDR3 sequences, with approximately 11% appearing a single time and roughly a tenth taken by the ten largest. This specimen comes from a study of T cell repertoires in cytomegalovirus infection. Turning to the study itself: Public TCR beta signature analysis indicated the presence of both CMV infection and matching HLA type. Points from the study as a whole: Cumulative frequency (of public TCR beta family members) identified carriers of CMV plus the relevant HLA. Dominating the ex vivo response were HLA-C-restricted CMV-specific TCR beta clonotypes.

V dropped 5 bases and J dropped 9 bases, with 11 bases sitting between them. The CDR3 consists of 12 residues. Germline V gene data show CDR1 as ENHRY and CDR2 as SYGVKD. The sequence was collected from a human donor in good health (CMV status not recorded). Some clones in this sample may be carry-over from other donors' samples. Sample: PBMCs. V usage is TRBV10-3 and J usage is TRBJ1-5, with D unclear. CDR3 nucleotide sequence: TGTGCCATCAGTACAGACGTTGGGCCCCAGCATTTT. It translates to CAISTDVGPQHF.